The source of this T cell receptor beta chain is a study of post-analysis software for immune sequencing data. Study overall: The patients showed relapsing-remitting, secondary progressive and progressive-relapsing multiple sclerosis courses.

cDNA libraries for TCR beta contained unique molecular identifiers. TCRdb re-derived calls from the PCR reads in MiXCR, one entry per CDR3 protein. The sample shows fewer than 900,000 distinct CDR3 sequences, roughly 50% of them seen only once. The sample was blood. The sequence was obtained from a girl aged 5-17 years with multiple sclerosis.

The chain's CDR3 is CAWGPGQRETEAFF. In DNA, the CDR3 is TGTGCCTGGGGACCCGGACAGCGGGAAACTGAAGCTTTCTTT. The chain combines TRBV30 with TRBJ1-1, with D perhaps TRBD1 (6 bases). Germline V gene data show CDR1 as GTSNPN and CDR2 as SVGIG (reference sequence). The germline V and J ends were trimmed by 5 bases and 5 bases, with 18 bases remaining between them. The CDR3 has 14 amino acids.